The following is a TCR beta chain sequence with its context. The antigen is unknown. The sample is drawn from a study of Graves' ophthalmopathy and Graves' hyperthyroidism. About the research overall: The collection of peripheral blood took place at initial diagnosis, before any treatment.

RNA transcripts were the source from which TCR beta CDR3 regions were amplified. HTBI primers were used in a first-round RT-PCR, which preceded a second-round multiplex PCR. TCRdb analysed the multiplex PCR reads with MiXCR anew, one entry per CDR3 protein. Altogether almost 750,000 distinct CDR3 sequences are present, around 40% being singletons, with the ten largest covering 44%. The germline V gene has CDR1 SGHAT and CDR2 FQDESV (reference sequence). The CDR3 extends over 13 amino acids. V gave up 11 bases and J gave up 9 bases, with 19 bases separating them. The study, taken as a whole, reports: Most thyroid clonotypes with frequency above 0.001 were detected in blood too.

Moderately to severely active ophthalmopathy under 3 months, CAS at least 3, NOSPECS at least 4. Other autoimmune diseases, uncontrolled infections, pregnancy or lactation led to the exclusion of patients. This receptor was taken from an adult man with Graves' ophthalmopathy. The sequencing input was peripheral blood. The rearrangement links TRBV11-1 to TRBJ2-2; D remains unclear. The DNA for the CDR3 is TGTGCCTGGAGTGTTGGGCTGAACAGGGAGCTGTTTTTT. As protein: CAWSVGLNRELFF.